This T cell receptor beta chain was recorded in a study of T cell repertoires in cytomegalovirus infection. TCRdb fed the reads into MiXCR, producing one record per CDR3 protein. This sample has 650,000 to 900,000 distinct CDR3 sequences, with 25% to 35% found just once. Unmatched junction bases numbered 12, after V lost 6 bases and J lost 3 bases. Germline CDR1 is MNHNS and CDR2 is SASEGT. The length of the CDR3 is 16 residues. In this sample, this clonotype turned up many times. Its antigen is unknown. Here the sequenced sample was cultured CD8+ T cells from PBMCs, taken from culture after CMV antigen stimulation. V is TRBV6-1 and J is TRBJ2-3, with 7 bases matching TRBD1. The sequence was obtained from a human donor in good health (CMV status not recorded). Some clones in this sample may be carry-over from other donors' samples. CDR3 residues: CASRGQGGLGTDTQYF. In nucleotides, the CDR3 is TGTGCCAGCAGGGGACAAGGGGGCCTGGGTACAGATACGCAGTATTTT.